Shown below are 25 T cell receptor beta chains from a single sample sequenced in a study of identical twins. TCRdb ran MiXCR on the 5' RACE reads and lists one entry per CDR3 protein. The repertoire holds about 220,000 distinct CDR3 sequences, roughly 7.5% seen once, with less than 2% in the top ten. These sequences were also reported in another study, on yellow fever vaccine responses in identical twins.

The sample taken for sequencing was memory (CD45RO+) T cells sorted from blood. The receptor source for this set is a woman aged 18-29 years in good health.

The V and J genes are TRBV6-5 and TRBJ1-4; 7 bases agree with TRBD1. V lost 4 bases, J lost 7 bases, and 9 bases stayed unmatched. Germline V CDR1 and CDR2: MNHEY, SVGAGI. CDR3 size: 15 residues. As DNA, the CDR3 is TGTGCCAGCAGTTTTACAGGGGAAGCAAGTGAAAAACTGTTTTTT. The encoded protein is CASSFTGEASEKLFF.

The CDR3 sequence: CASSGVFEQYF. DNA for the CDR3: TGTGCCAGCAGCGGAGTATTCGAGCAGTACTTC. The chain uses TRBV25-1 and TRBJ2-7; D remains ambiguous. Trimming pared 6 bases from V and 6 bases from J, leaving 9 bases between. CDR1 MGHDK and CDR2 SYGVNS come from the germline V gene. CDR3 length: 11 residues.

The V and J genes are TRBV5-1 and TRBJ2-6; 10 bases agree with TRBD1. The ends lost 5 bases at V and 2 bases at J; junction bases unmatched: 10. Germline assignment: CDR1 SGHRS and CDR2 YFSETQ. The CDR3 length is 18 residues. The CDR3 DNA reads TGCGCCAGCAGGCGATCCGGGACAGGGGACGCTGGGGCCAACGTCCTGACTTTC. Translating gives CASRRSGTGDAGANVLTF.

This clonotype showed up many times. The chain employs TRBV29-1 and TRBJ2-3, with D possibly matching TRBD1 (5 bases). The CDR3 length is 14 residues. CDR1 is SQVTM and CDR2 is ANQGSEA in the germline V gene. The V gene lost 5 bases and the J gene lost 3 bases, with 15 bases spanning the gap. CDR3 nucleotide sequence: TGCAGCGTTCCCTCAGGGAAGGGTACAGATACGCAGTATTTT. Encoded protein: CSVPSGKGTDTQYF.

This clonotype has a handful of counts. The chain's CDR3 is CSARYEGDTEAFF. CDR3 in DNA: TGCAGTGCTAGATACGAGGGCGACACTGAAGCTTTCTTT. The rearrangement joins TRBV20-1 to TRBJ1-1; no reliable D call. Germline loops: CDR1 DFQATT, CDR2 SNEGSKA (reference sequence). V lost 2 bases, J lost 3 bases, and 10 bases lay in between. The CDR3 covers 13 residues.

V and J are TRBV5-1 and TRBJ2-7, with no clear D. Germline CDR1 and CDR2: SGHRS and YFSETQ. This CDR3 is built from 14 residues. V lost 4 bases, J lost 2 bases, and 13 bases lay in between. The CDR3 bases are TGCGCCAGCAGCCCGGAAGCGAGTACCTACGAGCAGTACTTC. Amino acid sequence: CASSPEASTYEQYF.

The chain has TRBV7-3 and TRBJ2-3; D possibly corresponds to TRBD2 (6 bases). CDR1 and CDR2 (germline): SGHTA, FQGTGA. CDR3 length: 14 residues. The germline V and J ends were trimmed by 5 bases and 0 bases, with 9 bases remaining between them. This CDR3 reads CASSRDFSTDTQYF. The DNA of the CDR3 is TGTGCCAGCAGCCGGGACTTTAGCACAGATACGCAGTATTTT.

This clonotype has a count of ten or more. The CDR3 DNA follows: TGTGCCAGCAGAGAGACTAGCGGGGACACAGATACGCAGTATTTT. Translated: CASRETSGDTDTQYF. The rearrangement uses TRBV6-2 or TRBV6-3 and TRBJ2-3; TRBD2 matches 11 bases. CDR3 length: 15 residues. The ends lost 6 bases at V and 2 bases at J; junction bases unmatched: 4. Germline V lookup: CDR1 MNHEY, CDR2 SVGEGT.

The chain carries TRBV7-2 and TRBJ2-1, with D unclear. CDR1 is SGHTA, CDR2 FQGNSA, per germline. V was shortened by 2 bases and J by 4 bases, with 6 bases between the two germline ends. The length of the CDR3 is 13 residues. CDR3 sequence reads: CASSLSVYNEQFF. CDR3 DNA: TGTGCCAGCAGCTTATCCGTATACAATGAGCAGTTCTTC.

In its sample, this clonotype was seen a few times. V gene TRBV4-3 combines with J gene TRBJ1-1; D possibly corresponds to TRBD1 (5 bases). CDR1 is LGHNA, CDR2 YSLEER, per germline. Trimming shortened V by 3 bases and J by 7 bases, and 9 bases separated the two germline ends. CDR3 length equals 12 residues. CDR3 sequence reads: CASSQGDGEAFF. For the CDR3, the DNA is TGCGCCAGCAGCCAGGGGGACGGTGAAGCTTTCTTT.

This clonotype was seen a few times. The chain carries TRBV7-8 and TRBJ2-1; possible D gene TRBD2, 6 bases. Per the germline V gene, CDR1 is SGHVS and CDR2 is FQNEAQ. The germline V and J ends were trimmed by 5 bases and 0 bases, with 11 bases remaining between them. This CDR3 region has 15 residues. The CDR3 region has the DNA TGTGCCAGCAGCCCAGGAGGGTACTCCTACAATGAGCAGTTCTTC. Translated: CASSPGGYSYNEQFF.

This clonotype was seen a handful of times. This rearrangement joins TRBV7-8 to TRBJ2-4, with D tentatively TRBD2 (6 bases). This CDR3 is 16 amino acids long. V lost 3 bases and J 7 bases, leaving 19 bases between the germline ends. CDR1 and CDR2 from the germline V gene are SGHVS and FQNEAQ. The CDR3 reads CASSFTDRRDRNIQYF. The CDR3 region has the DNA TGTGCCAGCAGCTTCACCGATCGGCGGGATCGCAACATTCAGTACTTC.

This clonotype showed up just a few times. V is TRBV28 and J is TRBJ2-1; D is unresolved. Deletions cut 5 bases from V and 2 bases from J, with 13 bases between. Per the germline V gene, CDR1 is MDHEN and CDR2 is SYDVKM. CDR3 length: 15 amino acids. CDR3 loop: CASSPRTGTYNEQFF. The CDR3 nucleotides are TGTGCCAGCAGTCCACGGACGGGTACCTACAATGAGCAGTTCTTC.

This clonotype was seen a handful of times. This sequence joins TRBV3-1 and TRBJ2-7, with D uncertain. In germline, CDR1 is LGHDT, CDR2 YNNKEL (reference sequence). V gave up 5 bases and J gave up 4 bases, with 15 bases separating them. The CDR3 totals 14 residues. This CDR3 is CASSTRTGAYEQYF. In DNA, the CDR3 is TGTGCCAGCAGCACCCGCACTGGAGCTTACGAGCAGTACTTC.

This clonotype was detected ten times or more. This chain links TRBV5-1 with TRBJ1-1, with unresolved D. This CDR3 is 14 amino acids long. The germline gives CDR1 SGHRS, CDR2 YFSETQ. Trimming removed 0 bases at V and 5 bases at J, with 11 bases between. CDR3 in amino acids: CASSLDWMGTEAFF. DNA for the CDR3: TGCGCCAGCAGCTTGGACTGGATGGGGACTGAAGCTTTCTTT.

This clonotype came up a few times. The CDR3 reads CASSPTGGVYNEQFF. In DNA, the CDR3 is TGTGCCAGCAGTCCAACAGGGGGGGTCTACAATGAGCAGTTCTTC. This chain joins TRBV6-4 and TRBJ2-1; D perhaps matches TRBD1 (8 bases). Germline CDR1 reads MRHNA; CDR2 reads SNTAGT. Trimming took off 5 bases at V and 3 bases at J, with 14 bases between the two ends. CDR3 size: 15 residues.

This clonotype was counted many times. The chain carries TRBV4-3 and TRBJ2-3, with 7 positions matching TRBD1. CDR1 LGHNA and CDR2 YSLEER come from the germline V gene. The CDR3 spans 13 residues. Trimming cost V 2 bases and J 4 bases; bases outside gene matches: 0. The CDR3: CASSQTGADTQYF. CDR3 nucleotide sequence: TGCGCCAGCAGCCAAACAGGGGCAGATACGCAGTATTTT.

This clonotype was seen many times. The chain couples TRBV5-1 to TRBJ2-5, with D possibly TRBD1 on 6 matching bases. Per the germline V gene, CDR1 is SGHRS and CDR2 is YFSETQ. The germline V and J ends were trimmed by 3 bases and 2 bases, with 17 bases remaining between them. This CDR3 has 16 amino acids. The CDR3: CASSYQTGRVQETQYF. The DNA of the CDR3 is TGCGCCAGCAGCTACCAGACAGGTCGGGTACAAGAGACCCAGTACTTC.

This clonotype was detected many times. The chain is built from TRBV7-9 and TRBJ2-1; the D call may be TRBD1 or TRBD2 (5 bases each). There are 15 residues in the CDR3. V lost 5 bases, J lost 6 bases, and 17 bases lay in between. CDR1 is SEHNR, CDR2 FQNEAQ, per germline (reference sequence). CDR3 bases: TGTGCCAGCAGCCAAAGCTCCCCGGGGCCCAATGAGCAGTTCTTC. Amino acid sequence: CASSQSSPGPNEQFF. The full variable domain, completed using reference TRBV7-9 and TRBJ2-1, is DTGVSQNPRHKITKRGQNVTFRCDPISEHNRLYWYRQTLGQGPEFLTYFQNEAQLEKSRLLSDRFSAERPKGSFSTLEIQRTEQGDSAMYLCASSQSSPGPNEQFFGPGTRLTVL.

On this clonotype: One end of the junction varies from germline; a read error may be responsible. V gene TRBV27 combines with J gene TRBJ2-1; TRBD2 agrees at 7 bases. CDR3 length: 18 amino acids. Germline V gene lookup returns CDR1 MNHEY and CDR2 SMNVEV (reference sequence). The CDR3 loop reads CASSLTASGSAPHNEQSF. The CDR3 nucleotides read TGTGCCAGCAGTTTAACGGCTAGCGGTTCCGCCCCCCACAATGAGCAGTCCTTC.

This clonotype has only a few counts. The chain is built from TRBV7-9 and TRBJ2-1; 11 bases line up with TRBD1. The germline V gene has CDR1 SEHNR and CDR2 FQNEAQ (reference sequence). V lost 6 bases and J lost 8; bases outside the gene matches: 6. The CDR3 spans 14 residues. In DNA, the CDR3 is TGTGCCAGCAGGGGGGACAGGGGGGTCTATGAGCAGTTCTTC. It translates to CASRGDRGVYEQFF.

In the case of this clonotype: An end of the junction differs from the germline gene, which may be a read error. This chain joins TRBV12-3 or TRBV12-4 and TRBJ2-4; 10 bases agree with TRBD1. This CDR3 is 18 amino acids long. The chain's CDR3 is CACSLRGTGVSGKNIQYF. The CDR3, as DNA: TGTGCCTGCAGTTTACGGGGGACAGGGGTGTCCGGCAAAAACATTCAGTACTTC.

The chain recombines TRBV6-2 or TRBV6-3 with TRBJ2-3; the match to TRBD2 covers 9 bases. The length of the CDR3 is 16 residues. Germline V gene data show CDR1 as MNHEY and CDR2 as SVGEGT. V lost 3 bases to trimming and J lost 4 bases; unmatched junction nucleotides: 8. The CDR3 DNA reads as TGTGCCAGCAGTTATTCGGCAGCGGGAGGTGCAGATACGCAGTATTTT. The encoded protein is CASSYSAAGGADTQYF.

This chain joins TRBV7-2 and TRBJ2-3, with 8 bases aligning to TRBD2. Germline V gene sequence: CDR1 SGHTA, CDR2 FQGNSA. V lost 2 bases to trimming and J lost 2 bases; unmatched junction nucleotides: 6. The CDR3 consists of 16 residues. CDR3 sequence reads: CASSLLGTSPTDTQYF. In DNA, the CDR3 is TGTGCCAGCAGCTTATTGGGGACTAGTCCCACAGATACGCAGTATTTT.

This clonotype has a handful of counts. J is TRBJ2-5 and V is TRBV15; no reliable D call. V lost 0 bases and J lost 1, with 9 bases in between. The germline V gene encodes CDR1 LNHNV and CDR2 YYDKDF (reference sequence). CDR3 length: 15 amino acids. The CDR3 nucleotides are TGTGCCACCAGCAGAGATTTAGGAAGCCAAGAGACCCAGTACTTC. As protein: CATSRDLGSQETQYF.